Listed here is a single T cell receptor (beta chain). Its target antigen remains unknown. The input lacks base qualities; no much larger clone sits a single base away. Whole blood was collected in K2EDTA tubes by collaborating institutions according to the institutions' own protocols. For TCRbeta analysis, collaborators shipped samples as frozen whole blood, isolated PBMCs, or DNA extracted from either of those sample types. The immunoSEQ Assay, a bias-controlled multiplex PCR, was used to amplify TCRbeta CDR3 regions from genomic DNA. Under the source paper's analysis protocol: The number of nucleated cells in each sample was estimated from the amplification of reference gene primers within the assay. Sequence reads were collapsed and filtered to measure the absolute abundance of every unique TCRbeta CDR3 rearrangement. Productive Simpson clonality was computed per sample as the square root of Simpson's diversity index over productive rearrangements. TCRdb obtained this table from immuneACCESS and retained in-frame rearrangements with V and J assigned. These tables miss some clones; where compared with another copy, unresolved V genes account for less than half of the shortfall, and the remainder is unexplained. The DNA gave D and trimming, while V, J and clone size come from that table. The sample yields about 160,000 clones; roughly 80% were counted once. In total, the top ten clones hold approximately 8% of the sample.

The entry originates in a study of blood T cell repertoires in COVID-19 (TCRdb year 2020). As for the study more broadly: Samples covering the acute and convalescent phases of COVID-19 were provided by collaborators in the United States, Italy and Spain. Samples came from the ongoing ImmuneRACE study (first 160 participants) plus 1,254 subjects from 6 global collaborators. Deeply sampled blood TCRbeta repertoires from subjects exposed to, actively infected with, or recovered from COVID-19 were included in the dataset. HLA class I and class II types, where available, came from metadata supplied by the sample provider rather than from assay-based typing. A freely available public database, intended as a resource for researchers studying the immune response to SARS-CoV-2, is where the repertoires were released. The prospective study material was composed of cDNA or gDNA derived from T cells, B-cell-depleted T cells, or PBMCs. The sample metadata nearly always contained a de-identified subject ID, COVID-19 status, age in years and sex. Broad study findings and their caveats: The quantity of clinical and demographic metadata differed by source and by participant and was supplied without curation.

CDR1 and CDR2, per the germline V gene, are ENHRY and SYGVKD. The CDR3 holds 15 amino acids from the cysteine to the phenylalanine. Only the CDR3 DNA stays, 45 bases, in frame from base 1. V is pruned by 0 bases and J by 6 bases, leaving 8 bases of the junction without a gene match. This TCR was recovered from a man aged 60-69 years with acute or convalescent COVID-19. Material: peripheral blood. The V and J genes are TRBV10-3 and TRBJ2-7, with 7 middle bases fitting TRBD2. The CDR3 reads CAISESGLMKPEQYF. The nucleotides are TGTGCCATCAGTGAGTCGGGACTAATGAAGCCCGAGCAGTACTTC.